What follows describes a single T cell receptor beta chain. The CDR3 is 15 residues long. The ends were cut back, 8 bases at V and 2 bases at J, with 18 bases in the middle. Germline V gene sequence: CDR1 SNHLY, CDR2 FYNNEI. The method was immunoSEQ multiplex PCR; TCRdb's version includes in-frame clones alone and lacks a portion of them. The sample has around 430,000 clones, around 87% seen once; the top ten hold 10%. The data belong to a study of blood T cell repertoires in COVID-19. For the study at large: PBMCs, B-cell-depleted T cells, or T cells provided the cDNA or gDNA that made up the material.

The sequencing sample was made of PBMCs or T cells enriched from blood (not recorded which). The chain uses TRBV2 and TRBJ1-1, with a possible D match to TRBD1 (5 bases). This clonotype originated in a woman aged 50 to 60 who had recovered from COVID-19. CDR3 protein: CASFDPGQGNTEAFF. In DNA form, the CDR3 reads TGTGCCAGCTTTGATCCGGGCCAGGGAAACACTGAAGCTTTCTTT.